Listed below are T cell receptor beta chains from one sample, sequenced in a study of T cells after yellow fever vaccination. MiXCR, run by TCRdb on the 5' RACE reads, gives a single entry per CDR3 protein. The sample holds some 300,000 distinct CDR3 sequences, around a tenth seen once. The sequences come from CD4+ T cells sorted from PBMCs, collected 45 days after the yellow fever booster vaccination. The receptors here all came from a young man who received the YFV17D yellow fever vaccine. Each CDR3 is given with its conserved first and last residue. A D gene is named only where the DNA matches it firmly. Only part of the rows carry a size: once, few, many, or a class if the clone is expanded.

size	V	J	D	CDR3	DNA
few	TRBV7-3	TRBJ2-2	TRBD2	CASSSSGGRSAGELFF	TGTGCCAGCAGCTCGTCGGGGGGGCGATCGGCTGGGGAGCTGTTTTTT
few	TRBV5-1	TRBJ1-5	.	CASSLDPLGNQPQHF	TGCGCCAGCAGCTTGGACCCTTTGGGCAATCAGCCCCAGCATTTT
few	TRBV7-2	TRBJ1-2	.	CASSSGFYGYTF	TGTGCCAGCAGCTCCGGATTCTATGGCTACACCTTC
.	TRBV6-1	TRBJ1-2	.	CASSDRPQGYTF	TGTGCCAGCAGTGACAGGCCGCAGGGCTACACCTTC
.	TRBV20-1	TRBJ2-3	TRBD2	CSATGTSGLGNTQYF	TGCAGTGCTACAGGGACTAGCGGACTCGGGAATACGCAGTATTTT
few	TRBV5-1	TRBJ1-4	.	CASSLQHSRNEKLFF	TGCGCCAGCAGCTTGCAGCACAGTAGGAATGAAAAACTGTTTTTT
.	TRBV4-1	TRBJ2-6	.	CASSQEWGSGANVLTF	TGCGCCAGCAGCCAAGAATGGGGCTCTGGGGCCAACGTCCTGACTTTC
.	TRBV6-5	TRBJ1-5	.	CASSYSMSGVSNQPQHF	TGTGCCAGCAGTTACTCGATGTCCGGGGTTAGCAATCAGCCCCAGCATTTT
few	TRBV24-1	TRBJ1-1	.	CATRIRNTEAFF	TGTGCCACCAGGATCAGGAACACTGAAGCTTTCTTT
many	TRBV7-9	TRBJ1-5	.	CASSLGGEGTQPQHF	TGTGCCAGCAGCTTAGGGGGGGAGGGGACCCAACCCCAGCATTTT
many	TRBV15	TRBJ2-5	TRBD2	CATSRAGTSGAKTQYF	TGTGCCACCAGCAGGGCTGGGACTAGCGGGGCGAAGACCCAGTACTTC
.	TRBV30	TRBJ2-2	TRBD2	CAWRLTSGVPGELFF	TGTGCCTGGAGGTTGACTAGCGGGGTTCCCGGGGAGCTGTTTTTT
.	TRBV4-3	TRBJ1-2	.	CASSHSDVYYGYTF	TGCGCCAGCAGCCATTCGGACGTGTACTATGGCTACACCTTC
few	TRBV11-2	TRBJ1-1	TRBD1	CASSFTGEGTEAFF	TGTGCCAGCAGCTTTACAGGGGAAGGCACTGAAGCTTTCTTT
.	TRBV4-1	TRBJ2-2	.	CASSPTPQASTGELFF	TGCGCCAGCAGTCCTACCCCCCAGGCTTCTACCGGGGAGCTGTTTTTT
.	TRBV7-2	TRBJ2-2	.	CASSPEQGPGELFF	TGTGCCAGCAGCCCAGAACAGGGTCCGGGGGAGCTGTTTTTT
many	TRBV6-5	TRBJ1-5	.	CASSPGMGAKRQPQHF	TGTGCCAGCAGTCCGGGGATGGGGGCCAAGAGGCAGCCCCAGCATTTT
.	TRBV24-1	TRBJ2-1	.	CATSQGPSSYNEQFF	TGTGCCACCAGCCAGGGTCCGAGCTCCTACAATGAGCAGTTCTTC
many	TRBV11-2	TRBJ2-3	TRBD2	CASSLARFAGLAGTQYF	TGTGCCAGCAGCTTAGCTCGTTTCGCAGGACTAGCGGGGACGCAGTATTTT
.	TRBV7-8	TRBJ2-5	.	CASSWGDLRETQYF	TGTGCCAGCAGCTGGGGGGACCTGCGGGAGACCCAGTACTTC
.	TRBV5-1	TRBJ2-6	TRBD2	CASSLDGLVFSGANVLTF	TGCGCCAGCAGCTTGGACGGACTAGTCTTCTCTGGGGCCAACGTCCTGACTTTC
few	TRBV6-5	TRBJ2-5	.	CASSYGAGPQETQYF	TGTGCCAGCAGTTACGGGGCCGGTCCTCAAGAGACCCAGTACTTC
few	TRBV7-2	TRBJ2-1	TRBD2	CASSITSGYNEQFF	TGTGCCAGCAGCATTACTAGCGGCTACAATGAGCAGTTCTTC
.	TRBV5-1	TRBJ1-6	.	CASSKGSQNSPLHF	TGCGCCAGCAGCAAAGGATCCCAAAATTCACCCCTCCACTTT
many	TRBV18	TRBJ2-2	.	CASSPLAGELFF	TGTGCCAGCTCACCACTTGCCGGGGAGCTGTTTTTT
many	TRBV7-3	TRBJ2-1	TRBD2	CASKKGGGDNEQFF	TGTGCCAGCAAGAAGGGCGGGGGAGACAATGAGCAGTTCTTC
few	TRBV7-8	TRBJ2-7	.	CASSLGPGSYEQYF	TGTGCCAGCAGCTTAGGGCCCGGTTCCTACGAGCAGTACTTC
.	TRBV28	TRBJ2-3	.	CAVTRLPNTDTQYF	TGTGCCGTAACGAGACTACCGAACACAGATACGCAGTATTTT
.	TRBV20-1	TRBJ1-3	TRBD1	CSARPPGQGGTIYF	TGCAGTGCTAGACCTCCGGGACAGGGAGGCACCATATATTTT
few	TRBV10-1	TRBJ2-1	TRBD2	CASSEFGRGDSNEQFF	TGCGCCAGCAGTGAGTTCGGGAGGGGGGACTCCAATGAGCAGTTCTTC
few	TRBV9	TRBJ1-2	.	CASSVGQGAYGYTF	TGTGCCAGCAGCGTTGGCCAAGGGGCCTATGGCTACACCTTC
many	TRBV6-2/TRBV6-3	TRBJ2-1	.	CASSYSPPRGIYNEQFF	TGTGCCAGCAGTTACTCTCCCCCTCGGGGGATCTACAATGAGCAGTTCTTC
few	TRBV7-3	TRBJ1-5	TRBD1	CASSGQGTSNQPQHF	TGTGCCAGCAGCGGACAGGGGACGAGCAATCAGCCCCAGCATTTT
.	TRBV7-8	TRBJ1-1	.	CASSQGQGWDTEAFF	TGTGCCAGCAGCCAGGGTCAGGGGTGGGACACTGAAGCTTTCTTT
.	TRBV6-6	TRBJ2-7	.	CASATTAGTYEQYF	TGTGCCAGCGCGACAACGGCCGGAACCTACGAGCAGTACTTC
few	TRBV3-1	TRBJ1-2	.	CASSQDTRAYGYTF	TGTGCCAGCAGCCAAGACACACGGGCCTATGGCTACACCTTC
.	TRBV7-9	TRBJ2-2	.	CASSLYSTANTGELFF	TGTGCCAGCAGTTTATACAGCACCGCGAACACCGGGGAGCTGTTTTTT
.	TRBV20-1	TRBJ1-1	.	CSAILQPNTEAFF	TGCAGTGCCATTCTTCAGCCTAACACTGAAGCTTTCTTT
.	TRBV3-1	TRBJ2-3	TRBD2	CASSHSSGGGDTQYF	TGTGCCAGCAGCCATAGCAGCGGGGGTGGAGATACGCAGTATTTT
few	TRBV18	TRBJ2-5	.	CASSPPARGETQYF	TGTGCCAGCTCACCACCCGCCAGGGGAGAGACCCAGTACTTC
few	TRBV19	TRBJ1-5	.	CASSIRILRPQHF	TGTGCCAGTAGTATTAGGATTTTAAGGCCCCAGCATTTT
once	TRBV6-5	TRBJ2-3	.	CASSYQRPGARGDTQYF	TGTGCCAGCAGTTATCAAAGGCCGGGGGCACGGGGAGATACGCAGTATTTT
few	TRBV20-1	TRBJ1-3	.	CSAPTAGNTIYF	TGCAGTGCTCCGACAGCTGGAAACACCATATATTTT
.	TRBV29-1	TRBJ2-5	TRBD2	CSHRTSVETQYF	TGCAGCCATCGGACTAGTGTGGAGACCCAGTACTTC
many	TRBV20-1	TRBJ1-4	TRBD1	CSATGGGVGEKLFF	TGCAGTGCTACAGGGGGAGGCGTAGGCGAAAAACTGTTTTTT
.	TRBV7-8	TRBJ2-5	.	CASSLSFPGRETQYF	TGTGCCAGCAGCTTGAGTTTTCCGGGTAGGGAGACCCAGTACTTC
.	TRBV20-1	TRBJ1-1	TRBD1	CRAKTGTSGTEAFF	TGCAGGGCAAAGACAGGGACCTCGGGCACTGAAGCTTTCTTT
many	TRBV5-4	TRBJ2-3	.	CASSLYSTDTQYF	TGTGCCAGCAGCCTTTACAGCACAGATACGCAGTATTTT
.	TRBV6-5	TRBJ2-7	.	CASSPARAHEQYF	TGTGCCAGCAGTCCCGCCAGGGCCCACGAGCAGTACTTC
few	TRBV7-9	TRBJ2-5	TRBD1	CASSRPQGAETQYF	TGTGCCAGCAGCCGCCCCCAGGGGGCGGAGACCCAGTACTTC
few	TRBV20-1	TRBJ2-4	.	CSARGISKNIQYF	TGCAGTGCTAGGGGGATCTCCAAAAACATTCAGTACTTC
.	TRBV5-4	TRBJ1-1	.	CASSIGGTNTEAFF	TGTGCCAGCAGCATCGGGGGGACGAACACTGAAGCTTTCTTT
.	TRBV6-5	TRBJ2-3	.	CASSYLYVGFRARNTDTQYF	TGTGCCAGCAGTTACCTTTACGTGGGATTTAGGGCCCGGAACACAGATACGCAGTATTTT
.	TRBV3-1	TRBJ2-7	TRBD1	CASSRTGDNEQYF	TGTGCCAGCAGCCGGACAGGGGACAACGAGCAGTACTTC
.	TRBV6-1	TRBJ1-6	.	CASSESQGGSPLHF	TGTGCCAGCAGTGAGAGTCAGGGTGGTTCACCCCTCCACTTT